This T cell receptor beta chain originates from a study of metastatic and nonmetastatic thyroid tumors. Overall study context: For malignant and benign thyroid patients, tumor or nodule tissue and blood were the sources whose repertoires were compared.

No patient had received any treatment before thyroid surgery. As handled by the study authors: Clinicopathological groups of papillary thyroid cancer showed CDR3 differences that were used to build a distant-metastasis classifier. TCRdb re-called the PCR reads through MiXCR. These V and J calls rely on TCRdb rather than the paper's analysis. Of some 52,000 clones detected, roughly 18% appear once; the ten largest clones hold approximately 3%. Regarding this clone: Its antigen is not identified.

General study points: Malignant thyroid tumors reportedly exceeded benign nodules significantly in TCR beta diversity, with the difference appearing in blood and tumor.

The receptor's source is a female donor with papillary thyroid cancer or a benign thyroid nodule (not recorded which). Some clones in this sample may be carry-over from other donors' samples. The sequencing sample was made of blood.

The CDR3 region has the DNA TGTGCCAGCATTTTGAACCGGGACAGTTGGATCAATGAGCAGTTCTTC. Translated, it gives CASILNRDSWINEQFF. This chain links TRBV27 with TRBJ2-1; 7 positions match TRBD1. The CDR3 is 16 residues long. J was trimmed by 6 bases and V by 7 bases; bases with no gene match: 15. Per germline, CDR1 MNHEY and CDR2 SMNVEV (reference sequence).